This section outlines one T cell receptor beta chain sequence together with its context. Antigen unknown. The data stem from a study of graft-versus-host responses after intestinal transplantation. Across the study: Recipients uniformly received anti-thymocyte globulin induction, followed by tacrolimus and steroids for roughly 3 years.

The V and J ends lost 3 bases and 6 bases respectively, with 13 bases between them. The CDR3 has 13 residues. Germline V gene data show CDR1 as SGDLS and CDR2 as YYNGEE. Findings of the study overall: Across patients carrying graft-donor T cell macrochimerism, allografts held high graft-versus-host to host-versus-graft clonal ratios.

The method was immunoSEQ multiplex PCR; TCRdb's version includes in-frame clones alone and lacks a portion of them. This sample yields approximately 85,000 clones, of which under 95% are seen a single time; 7.6% belongs to the top ten. The receptor comes from a human donor who was the organ donor for an intestinal transplant. This sample comprised unstimulated CD8+ T cells sorted from spleen or lymph node cells, obtained before transplant. The rearrangement joins TRBV9 to TRBJ2-7; no definite D call. The CDR3 DNA reads as TGTGCCAGCAGCGCCCGGGCCGCCGGCGAGCAGTACTTC. Amino acid sequence: CASSARAAGEQYF. Variable domain in full (rest from reference TRBV9 and TRBJ2-7): DSGVTQTPKHLITATGQRVTLRCSPRSGDLSVYWYQQSLDQGLQFLIQYYNGEERAKGNILERFSAQQFPDLHSELNLSSLELGDSALYFCASSARAAGEQYFGPGTRLTVT.